The TCR beta chain under discussion was sequenced for a study of response to subunit inactivated influenza vaccine. Broader study findings: Authors suggested each seasonal influenza vaccination recruits few new T cells.

TCRdb recomputed calls from the RT-PCR reads with MiXCR, one row per CDR3 protein. The top ten hold 1.5% to 2% of the sample, which has 400,000 to 550,000 distinct CDR3 sequences, 25% seen once. Germline lookup yields CDR1 SGHTS and CDR2 YDEGEE. The CDR3 contains 15 residues. V was trimmed by 0 bases and J by 4 bases, leaving 10 bases between them. In the case of this clonotype: The target antigen is unknown.

This rearrangement joins TRBV5-8 to TRBJ2-2, with D hard to call. The receptor comes from a man aged 45-65 years who received an inactivated influenza vaccine. The sample here was CD4+ T cells sorted from PBMCs, taken more than 4 days after vaccination. The CDR3 loop reads CASSLAGLITGELFF. The DNA for the CDR3 is TGTGCCAGCAGCTTGGCCGGGTTGATCACCGGGGAGCTGTTTTTT.